The 4 T cell receptor beta chains presented below share a single source sample, sequenced in a study of shared clonotypes between healthy human individuals. In the naive CD8 group, cells lacked CD45RO and were positively selected for CCR7, so terminally differentiated effector memory CD45RA+ cells were left out. Profiling relied on immunoSEQ multiplex PCR, and the TCRdb table lists in-frame clones only, not all of them. Here the sample spans about 2.2 million clones, roughly 95% being singletons. Input material: naive CD8+ T cells from PBMCs. All receptors derive from a man aged 18 to 29 in good health. Some clones in this sample may be carry-over from other donors' samples.

This chain links TRBV11-2 with TRBJ2-7; 7 nucleotides agree with TRBD2. CDR1 and CDR2 (germline): SGHAT, FQNNGV. With V trimmed by 5 bases and J by 0 bases, 10 bases remained unmatched. There are 16 residues in the CDR3. The CDR3 loop reads CASSPELAQSSYEQYF. The CDR3 coding sequence is TGTGCCAGCAGCCCAGAACTAGCGCAAAGCTCCTACGAGCAGTACTTC.

This clone has a handful of counts. The sample contains more than one DNA sequence encoding this CDR3. The chain has TRBV7-9 and TRBJ1-5; D uncertain. This CDR3 contains 12 residues. V was clipped by 6 bases and J by 7 bases, with 10 bases between them. Germline-derived CDR1 and CDR2 are SEHNR and FQNEAQ (reference sequence). The CDR3 DNA sequence: TGTGCCAGCAGTTCCGGTGGGCAGCCCCAGCATTTT. Encoded protein: CASSSGGQPQHF. The full variable domain, its missing parts supplied by reference TRBV7-9 and TRBJ1-5, is DTGVSQNPRHKITKRGQNVTFRCDPISEHNRLYWYRQTLGQGPEFLTYFQNEAQLEKSRLLSDRFSAERPKGSFSTLEIQRTEQGDSAMYLCASSSGGQPQHFGDGTRLSIL.

This chain uses TRBV11-2 with TRBJ2-7; tentatively, D is TRBD1 (6 bases). Germline V gives CDR1 SGHAT, CDR2 FQNNGV. The CDR3 sequence is 14 residues long. V dropped 1 base and J dropped 5 bases, with 12 bases sitting between them. The DNA of the CDR3 is TGTGCCAGCAGCTTAGGTCTTGGGGGCCACGAGCAGTACTTC. Its translation: CASSLGLGGHEQYF.

A remark on this clone: This sample also contains other DNA sequences that code for the same CDR3. The chain couples TRBV19 to TRBJ1-3; unclear D gene. Looked up from germline, CDR1 is LNHDA and CDR2 is SQIVND (reference sequence). This CDR3 region has 15 residues. The V end was cut by 0 bases, the J end by 0 bases, with 6 bases between. CDR3 sequence reads: CASSIDGDSGNTIYF. Here the CDR3 DNA reads TGTGCCAGTAGTATAGATGGGGACTCTGGAAACACCATATATTTT.